This TCR beta chain came from a study of PD-1 blockade in classical Hodgkin lymphoma. Study-wide findings and caveats: Those achieving complete response showed baseline diversity like newly diagnosed patients. TCR diversity in CD4+, not CD8+, cells rose significantly by C4D1. It was reported that newly diagnosed patients had less baseline TCR diversity than healthy donors.

The CDR3 consists of 18 residues. Trimming pared 3 bases from V and 0 bases from J, leaving 18 bases between. Germline CDR1 and CDR2: KGHSH and LQKENI. Repertoires were generated with immunoSEQ multiplex PCR, while TCRdb's copy carries only in-frame clones and drops some. The repertoire holds tens of thousands of clones, with around 80% as singletons. The time point is: cycle 4 day 1 (C4D1), after more than five weeks of nivolumab. The patients all showed relapse after autologous stem cell transplantation, while their brentuximab vedotin exposure varied. Patients showed best responses of complete response, partial response or progressive disease. Note on this clone: Its specificity is unknown.

Sequenced here: peripheral blood mononuclear cells (PBMCs), sampled before the fourth cycle of nivolumab. The sequence was collected from a human donor with classical Hodgkin lymphoma. This chain joins TRBV18 and TRBJ1-3; D is possibly TRBD1 (5 bases). CDR3: CASSPNTPGPSSGNTIYF. In nucleotides, the CDR3 is TGTGCCAGCTCACCCAATACCCCGGGACCGAGCTCTGGAAACACCATATATTTT.